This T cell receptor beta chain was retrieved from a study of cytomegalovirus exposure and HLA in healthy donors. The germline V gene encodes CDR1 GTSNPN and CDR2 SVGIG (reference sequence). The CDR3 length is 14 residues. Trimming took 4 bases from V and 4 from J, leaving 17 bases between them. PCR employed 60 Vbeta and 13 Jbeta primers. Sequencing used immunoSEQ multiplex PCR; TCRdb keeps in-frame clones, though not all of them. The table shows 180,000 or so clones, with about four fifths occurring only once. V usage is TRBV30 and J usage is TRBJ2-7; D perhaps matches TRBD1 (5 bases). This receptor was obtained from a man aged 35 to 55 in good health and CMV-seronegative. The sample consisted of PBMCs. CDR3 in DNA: TGTGCCTGGATCGAACCCTTCAAGGGGTACGAGCAGTACTTC. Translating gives CAWIEPFKGYEQYF.